This is a list of T cell receptor beta chains from one sample in a study of vaccination effects on CD4 cells after COVID-19. Repertoires were generated with immunoSEQ multiplex PCR, while TCRdb's copy carries only in-frame clones and drops some. The data contain tens of thousands of clones, around 79% of them singletons. No antigens are known for them. Sequenced here: CD4+ T cells from PBMCs cultured without peptide, sampled after COVID-19 vaccination. The receptors derive from a human donor who had a prior SARS-CoV-2 infection. CDR3s include the opening cysteine and the closing phenylalanine or tryptophan. D genes are given only for firm matches. Size tells how often a clone was seen (once, few, many) or the class of an expanded clone, and some rows leave it out.

CDR3 DNA: TGTGCCAGCAGCTTGGTGGCCTTAGGGAGGGGGAACTATGGCTACACCTTC; CDR3 protein: CASSLVALGRGNYGYTF; clone size: NA; D gene: NA; J gene: TRBJ1-2; V gene: TRBV5-5
CDR3 DNA: TGTGCCAGCAGCTTTAAGACACCCAGCCACCATAACGGGGAGCTGTTTTTT; CDR3 protein: CASSFKTPSHHNGELFF; clone size: NA; D gene: NA; J gene: TRBJ2-2; V gene: TRBV5-6
CDR3 DNA: TGTGCCAGCAGTAATGAAAGGGGGCGAGCCTACGAGCAGTACTTC; CDR3 protein: CASSNERGRAYEQYF; clone size: NA; D gene: TRBD1; J gene: TRBJ2-7; V gene: TRBV6-6
CDR3 DNA: TGTGCCACCAGGGATGACTCTGGAAACACCATATATTTT; CDR3 protein: CATRDDSGNTIYF; clone size: few; D gene: NA; J gene: TRBJ1-3; V gene: TRBV2
CDR3 DNA: TGCGCCAGCAGCTTGGGTCCCTCGCGGGGCACAGATACGCAGTATTTT; CDR3 protein: CASSLGPSRGTDTQYF; clone size: NA; D gene: NA; J gene: TRBJ2-3; V gene: TRBV5-1
CDR3 DNA: TGTGCCAGCATCCCCCGAGGGGGAAACACCATATATTTT; CDR3 protein: CASIPRGGNTIYF; clone size: NA; D gene: NA; J gene: TRBJ1-3; V gene: TRBV6-5
CDR3 DNA: TGTGCCAGCAGACCACTAGCGGGAGGCACAGATACGCAGTATTTT; CDR3 protein: CASRPLAGGTDTQYF; clone size: few; D gene: TRBD2; J gene: TRBJ2-3; V gene: TRBV2
CDR3 DNA: TGTGCCAGCAGCTTGGGGGGGCTGAACACCGGGGAGCTGTTTTTT; CDR3 protein: CASSLGGLNTGELFF; clone size: NA; D gene: NA; J gene: TRBJ2-2; V gene: TRBV5-4
CDR3 DNA: TGCGCCAGCAGCTTGCTCGGGACTAGCCCCACCGGGGAGCTGTTTTTT; CDR3 protein: CASSLLGTSPTGELFF; clone size: NA; D gene: TRBD2; J gene: TRBJ2-2; V gene: TRBV5-1
CDR3 DNA: TGTGCCAGCAGCTTAGGGGTAGCCAACTACGAGCAGTACTTC; CDR3 protein: CASSLGVANYEQYF; clone size: NA; D gene: NA; J gene: TRBJ2-7; V gene: TRBV11-3
CDR3 DNA: TGTGCCAGCAGCTTAGTGGCCGGGACAGGTCTGAGTGGCTACACCTTC; CDR3 protein: CASSLVAGTGLSGYTF; clone size: NA; D gene: TRBD1; J gene: TRBJ1-2; V gene: TRBV7-8
CDR3 DNA: TGTGCCAGCAGCCACCTGTCAGCGGGAGCCAAAAACATTCAGTACTTC; CDR3 protein: CASSHLSAGAKNIQYF; clone size: NA; D gene: NA; J gene: TRBJ2-4; V gene: TRBV11-2
CDR3 DNA: TGCAGCGTTGAAAGGCAGGGGAGACCTCGACCCTTGGGAAACACCATATATTTT; CDR3 protein: CSVERQGRPRPLGNTIYF; clone size: few; D gene: NA; J gene: TRBJ1-3; V gene: TRBV29-1
CDR3 DNA: TGTGCCAGCAGGGACAGGGGGCTGGGCGAGCAGTACTTC; CDR3 protein: CASRDRGLGEQYF; clone size: NA; D gene: TRBD1; J gene: TRBJ2-7; V gene: TRBV2
CDR3 DNA: TGTGCCAGCAGTTACCGGCTAGCGGGAGGAAGACGGGAGCAGTTCTTC; CDR3 protein: CASSYRLAGGRREQFF; clone size: once; D gene: TRBD2; J gene: TRBJ2-1; V gene: TRBV6-5
CDR3 DNA: TGTGCCAGCAGCCCCGGGACAAACTATGGCTACACCTTC; CDR3 protein: CASSPGTNYGYTF; clone size: NA; D gene: NA; J gene: TRBJ1-2; V gene: TRBV7-2
CDR3 DNA: TGCACCAGCAGCCATGGTGGGGGCGCGAACACTGAAGCTTTCTTT; CDR3 protein: CTSSHGGGANTEAFF; clone size: once; D gene: NA; J gene: TRBJ1-1; V gene: TRBV1
CDR3 DNA: TGTGCCAGCTCAGACGGCCTTTACAATGAGCAGTTCTTC; CDR3 protein: CASSDGLYNEQFF; clone size: NA; D gene: NA; J gene: TRBJ2-1; V gene: TRBV21-1
CDR3 DNA: TGTGCCACCAGCCGGGACAGGGATTCTAATCAGCCCCAGCATTTT; CDR3 protein: CATSRDRDSNQPQHF; clone size: NA; D gene: TRBD1; J gene: TRBJ1-5; V gene: TRBV15
CDR3 DNA: TGTGCCAGCAGGGGCGGAACTCTCGGTGAGCAGTTCTTC; CDR3 protein: CASRGGTLGEQFF; clone size: NA; D gene: NA; J gene: TRBJ2-1; V gene: TRBV25-1
CDR3 DNA: TGCGCCAGCAGCGACCGGGACAGGGGGATGAGAGAGACCCAGTACTTC; CDR3 protein: CASSDRDRGMRETQYF; clone size: NA; D gene: TRBD1; J gene: TRBJ2-5; V gene: TRBV5-1
CDR3 DNA: TGTGCCAGCTCACCTGGGCAGGGCAGCCAAGAGACCCAGTACTTC; CDR3 protein: CASSPGQGSQETQYF; clone size: NA; D gene: NA; J gene: TRBJ2-5; V gene: TRBV18
CDR3 DNA: TGCGCCAGCAGCCAAGCCAGGGGGCAATCCTATGGCTACACCTTC; CDR3 protein: CASSQARGQSYGYTF; clone size: NA; D gene: TRBD1; J gene: TRBJ1-2; V gene: TRBV4-1
CDR3 DNA: TGTGCCAGCAGAAAGTGGGGGGCCGATACGCAGTATTTT; CDR3 protein: CASRKWGADTQYF; clone size: NA; D gene: NA; J gene: TRBJ2-3; V gene: TRBV6-5
CDR3 DNA: TGTGCCAGCAGTGAAGGGGCAGGGGGCTCCTACGAGCAGTACTTC; CDR3 protein: CASSEGAGGSYEQYF; clone size: NA; D gene: TRBD1; J gene: TRBJ2-7; V gene: TRBV2
CDR3 DNA: TGCGCCAGCAGCCAGCTCCCGGGACAGTATAATTCACCCCTCCACTTT; CDR3 protein: CASSQLPGQYNSPLHF; clone size: NA; D gene: TRBD1; J gene: TRBJ1-6; V gene: TRBV4-1
CDR3 DNA: TGTGCCAGCAGCTTACAGGGACTAGCGGGTTTCGGAAGCACAGATACGCAGTATTTT; CDR3 protein: CASSLQGLAGFGSTDTQYF; clone size: NA; D gene: TRBD2; J gene: TRBJ2-3; V gene: TRBV7-2
CDR3 DNA: TGTGCCAGCAGTGAAAACTCTGGGACTGAAGCTTTCTTT; CDR3 protein: CASSENSGTEAFF; clone size: NA; D gene: NA; J gene: TRBJ1-1; V gene: TRBV2
CDR3 DNA: TGTGCCAGCAGTGACCCGGGGCGGGCTACCTACGAGCAGTACTTC; CDR3 protein: CASSDPGRATYEQYF; clone size: NA; D gene: NA; J gene: TRBJ2-7; V gene: TRBV6-1
CDR3 DNA: TGTGCCAGCAGCTTGGCCGTATACCAAGAGACCCAGTACTTC; CDR3 protein: CASSLAVYQETQYF; clone size: NA; D gene: NA; J gene: TRBJ2-5; V gene: TRBV5-4
CDR3 DNA: TGTGCCAGCAGCCCGGACACTAGTCCAGATACGCAGTATTTT; CDR3 protein: CASSPDTSPDTQYF; clone size: few; D gene: NA; J gene: TRBJ2-3; V gene: TRBV11-3
CDR3 DNA: TGTGCCAGCAGCGCGACGGGACTAGCGGGAGCCACGAGGAATACGCAGTATTTT; CDR3 protein: CASSATGLAGATRNTQYF; clone size: NA; D gene: TRBD2; J gene: TRBJ2-3; V gene: TRBV7-2
CDR3 DNA: TGTGCCAGTAGTATAGGGGGCTACGGAGAGACCCAGTACTTC; CDR3 protein: CASSIGGYGETQYF; clone size: few; D gene: NA; J gene: TRBJ2-5; V gene: TRBV19
CDR3 DNA: TGTGCCAGCAGCCCAGGGTCACAAGAGACCCAGTACTTC; CDR3 protein: CASSPGSQETQYF; clone size: NA; D gene: NA; J gene: TRBJ2-5; V gene: TRBV7-3
CDR3 DNA: TGTGCCAGCAGTTTATCCACTTTGGGGGAGCAGTACTTC; CDR3 protein: CASSLSTLGEQYF; clone size: NA; D gene: NA; J gene: TRBJ2-7; V gene: TRBV12-3/TRBV12-4
CDR3 DNA: TGTGCCAGCAGCATACAGGGAAATAATTCACCCCTCCACTTT; CDR3 protein: CASSIQGNNSPLHF; clone size: NA; D gene: NA; J gene: TRBJ1-6; V gene: TRBV9
CDR3 DNA: TGCGCCAGCAGCTTATTACAAACGAGCTCCTACAATGAGCAGTTCTTC; CDR3 protein: CASSLLQTSSYNEQFF; clone size: NA; D gene: NA; J gene: TRBJ2-1; V gene: TRBV5-1
CDR3 DNA: TGTGCCAGCAGCCGGGACTCCTTGGGGACTGAAGCTTTCTTT; CDR3 protein: CASSRDSLGTEAFF; clone size: NA; D gene: NA; J gene: TRBJ1-1; V gene: TRBV3-1/TRBV3-2
CDR3 DNA: TGTGCCAGCAGCCCGAAAGGGGGCGGGGAGCTGTTTTTT; CDR3 protein: CASSPKGGGELFF; clone size: NA; D gene: NA; J gene: TRBJ2-2; V gene: TRBV11-3
CDR3 DNA: TGTGCCAGCAGCCGAACAGGGATGGGAGGCTACGAGCAGTACTTC; CDR3 protein: CASSRTGMGGYEQYF; clone size: NA; D gene: NA; J gene: TRBJ2-7; V gene: TRBV2
CDR3 DNA: TGTGCCACCAGCACCAGACAGGGAGATAGCGAGCAGTACTTC; CDR3 protein: CATSTRQGDSEQYF; clone size: NA; D gene: TRBD1; J gene: TRBJ2-7; V gene: TRBV15
CDR3 DNA: TGTGCCAGCAGCCTTACTAGCGGGAACACCGGGGAGCTGTTTTTT; CDR3 protein: CASSLTSGNTGELFF; clone size: NA; D gene: TRBD2; J gene: TRBJ2-2; V gene: TRBV11-2
CDR3 DNA: TGCGCCAGCAGCTTGTTTCAGGGGGGGGCTGAAGCTTTCTTT; CDR3 protein: CASSLFQGGAEAFF; clone size: NA; D gene: TRBD1; J gene: TRBJ1-1; V gene: TRBV5-1
CDR3 DNA: TGCGCCAGCAGTCAAGAACCGGTGGGACAGGGGGCCGAGCAGTACTTC; CDR3 protein: CASSQEPVGQGAEQYF; clone size: NA; D gene: TRBD1; J gene: TRBJ2-7; V gene: TRBV23-1
CDR3 DNA: TGTGCCAGCAGCTTGGGGACTAGCGGCACAGATACGCAGTATTTT; CDR3 protein: CASSLGTSGTDTQYF; clone size: NA; D gene: TRBD2; J gene: TRBJ2-3; V gene: TRBV5-4
CDR3 DNA: TGCGCCAGCAGCTTGGGGGCCATAACTGGGGCCAACGTCCTGACTTTC; CDR3 protein: CASSLGAITGANVLTF; clone size: NA; D gene: NA; J gene: TRBJ2-6; V gene: TRBV5-1
CDR3 DNA: TGTGCCAGCTCACCTCAGACAAAAAGCACAGATACGCAGTATTTT; CDR3 protein: CASSPQTKSTDTQYF; clone size: once; D gene: NA; J gene: TRBJ2-3; V gene: TRBV18
CDR3 DNA: TGTGCCAGCAAAAAACAGTACCAAGAGACCCAGTACTTC; CDR3 protein: CASKKQYQETQYF; clone size: NA; D gene: NA; J gene: TRBJ2-5; V gene: TRBV2
CDR3 DNA: TGTTTGACTGGGCAGAACTATGGCTACACCTTC; CDR3 protein: CLTGQNYGYTF; clone size: NA; D gene: NA; J gene: TRBJ1-2; V gene: TRBV28
CDR3 DNA: TGTGCCAGCAGCCAGGGGGTTAGCGGCCACTACGAGCAGTACTTC; CDR3 protein: CASSQGVSGHYEQYF; clone size: NA; D gene: NA; J gene: TRBJ2-7; V gene: TRBV6-2/TRBV6-3
CDR3 DNA: TGCGCCAGCACAGGGGGCGTTGCTCCTCTAAACATTCAGTACTTC; CDR3 protein: CASTGGVAPLNIQYF; clone size: NA; D gene: TRBD1; J gene: TRBJ2-4; V gene: TRBV5-1
CDR3 DNA: TGTGCCAGCAGCGCCGTAGCGGGGGTTAACACCGGGGAGCTGTTTTTT; CDR3 protein: CASSAVAGVNTGELFF; clone size: NA; D gene: TRBD2; J gene: TRBJ2-2; V gene: TRBV7-3
CDR3 DNA: TGTGCCAGCAGCTTAACTAGCGGGGATGCCTACGAGCAGTACTTC; CDR3 protein: CASSLTSGDAYEQYF; clone size: once; D gene: TRBD2; J gene: TRBJ2-7; V gene: TRBV7-2
CDR3 DNA: TGCGCCAGCAGCCAGGGACGGGGGGAGTCACCCCTCCACTTT; CDR3 protein: CASSQGRGESPLHF; clone size: NA; D gene: NA; J gene: TRBJ1-6; V gene: TRBV5-1
CDR3 DNA: TGTGCCAGCAGTTTCCGCCAGTGGGATGAGCAGTTCTTC; CDR3 protein: CASSFRQWDEQFF; clone size: few; D gene: NA; J gene: TRBJ2-1; V gene: TRBV2